The 10 T cell receptor beta chains below all came from one sample that was sequenced in a study of CD8 T cells in ankylosing spondylitis. Study-wide findings and caveats: Seven or eight highly homologous variants formed a TCR beta motif that appeared characteristic of ankylosing spondylitis blood.

These receptors lack a known antigen. MiXCR, run by TCRdb on the 5' RACE reads, gives a single entry per CDR3 protein. The repertoire includes almost 400,000 distinct CDR3 sequences, 20% to 25% of them detected once, and approximately 16% sits in the top ten. The material sequenced was blood, either unsorted or a sorted T cell fraction (not recorded which). These receptors originate from a male donor with ankylosing spondylitis.

This clonotype was observed a handful of times. The chain joins TRBV29-1 to TRBJ1-2; D gene uncertain. Germline V gene lookup returns CDR1 SQVTM and CDR2 ANQGSEA. The CDR3 runs to 12 residues. Trimming left V 4 bases short and J 4 bases short, with 10 bases between. The CDR3 here is CSVGERTYGYTF. In DNA, the CDR3 is TGCAGCGTTGGGGAGAGGACCTATGGCTACACCTTC.

This clonotype appeared a few times. The chain joins TRBV24-1 to TRBJ2-1, with TRBD2 matching 10 bases. Germline V gene sequence: CDR1 KGHDR, CDR2 SFDVKD. The J segment lost 3 bases and the V segment lost 2 bases, leaving 3 bases of the junction unmatched. CDR3 length: 16 amino acids. The CDR3 here is CATSDSTSGHYNEQFF. For the CDR3, the DNA is TGTGCCACCAGTGATTCGACTAGCGGGCACTACAATGAGCAGTTCTTC.

The chain is built from TRBV20-1 and TRBJ2-4, with 7 bases that match TRBD1. Germline CDR1 reads DFQATT; CDR2 reads SNEGSKA (reference sequence). The V and J ends lost 6 bases and 6 bases, in that order; junction bases with no gene match: 5. The CDR3 is 12 residues long. The chain's CDR3 is CSALPGGNIQYF. CDR3 nucleotides: TGCAGTGCCCTACCAGGGGGAAACATTCAGTACTTC.

There are a few counts of this clonotype. This chain uses TRBV20-1 with TRBJ1-1; 8 positions match TRBD1. The ends lost 3 bases at V and 8 bases at J; junction bases unmatched: 8. The germline gives CDR1 DFQATT, CDR2 SNEGSKA (reference sequence). The CDR3 has 13 amino acids. The CDR3 nucleotides are TGCAGTGCTAGTTTCGGACAGGGCAGAGAAGCTTTCTTT. It is translated as CSASFGQGREAFF.

This chain links TRBV6-2 or TRBV6-3 with TRBJ1-5; the D gene is possibly TRBD1 (5 bases). The V and J ends lost 6 bases and 2 bases respectively, with 17 bases between them. Germline assignment: CDR1 MNHEY and CDR2 SVGEGT. This CDR3 comprises 16 residues. The DNA of the CDR3 is TGTGCCAGCAGCGAAACCCCGAGGGACGGCAATCAGCCCCAGCATTTT. Residues: CASSETPRDGNQPQHF.

This clonotype was detected a few times. The chain uses TRBV15 and TRBJ2-1, with TRBD2 identical over 15 bases. CDR3 size: 17 residues. Germline V gives CDR1 LNHNV, CDR2 YYDKDF (reference sequence). J lost 9 bases, V lost 1 base, and 7 bases had no gene match. In DNA form, the CDR3 reads TGTGCCACCAGCAGAGGAGGACTAGCGGGAGGGCCAGGTGAGCAGTTCTTC. This encodes CATSRGGLAGGPGEQFF.

This clonotype came up once. CDR3: CASSWATGNSYEQYF. The CDR3 DNA sequence: TGCGCCAGCAGCTGGGCGACAGGAAATTCCTACGAGCAGTACTTC. The rearrangement joins TRBV5-1 to TRBJ2-7; weak D call: TRBD1 (6 bases). Germline V gene sequence: CDR1 SGHRS, CDR2 YFSETQ. This CDR3 contains 15 residues. Trimming shortened V by 3 bases and J by 1 base, and 14 bases separated the two germline ends.

This chain uses TRBV6-1 with TRBJ2-5, with 10 bases lining up with TRBD2. This CDR3 comprises 14 residues. The V segment lost 7 bases and the J segment 5 bases; nucleotides outside the gene matches: 7. Germline V gene data show CDR1 as MNHNS and CDR2 as SASEGT. CDR3 nucleotide sequence: TGTGCCAGCAAACGGACTAGCGGATTGGAGACCCAGTACTTC. Protein sequence: CASKRTSGLETQYF.

This chain joins TRBV12-3 or TRBV12-4 and TRBJ1-3; no firm D call. The CDR3 consists of 14 residues. With 2 bases removed from V and 0 bases from J, the gap between germline ends came to 5 bases. CDR3 loop: CASSLTSSGNTIYF. CDR3 nucleotide sequence: TGTGCCAGCAGTTTAACAAGCTCTGGAAACACCATATATTTT.

V is TRBV29-1 and J is TRBJ1-6; D not certain. V gave up 7 bases and J gave up 6 bases, with 13 bases separating them. Germline lookup yields CDR1 SQVTM and CDR2 ANQGSEA. The CDR3 runs 13 residues. The CDR3 nucleotides read TGCAGCGCAAGGCGGACCCCTAATTCACCCCTCCACTTT. It encodes CSARRTPNSPLHF.